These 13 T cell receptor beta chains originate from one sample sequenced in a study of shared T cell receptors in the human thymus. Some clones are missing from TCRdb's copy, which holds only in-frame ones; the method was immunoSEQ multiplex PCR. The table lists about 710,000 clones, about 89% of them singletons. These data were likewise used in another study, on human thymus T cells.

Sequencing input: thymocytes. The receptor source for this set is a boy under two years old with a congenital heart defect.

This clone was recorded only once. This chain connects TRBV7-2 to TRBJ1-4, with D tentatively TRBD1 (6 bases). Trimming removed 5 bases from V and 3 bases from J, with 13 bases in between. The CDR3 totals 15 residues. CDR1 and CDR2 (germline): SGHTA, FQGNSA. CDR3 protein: CASSLRQAANEKLFF. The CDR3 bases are TGTGCCAGCAGCCTCCGACAGGCTGCTAATGAAAAACTGTTTTTT.

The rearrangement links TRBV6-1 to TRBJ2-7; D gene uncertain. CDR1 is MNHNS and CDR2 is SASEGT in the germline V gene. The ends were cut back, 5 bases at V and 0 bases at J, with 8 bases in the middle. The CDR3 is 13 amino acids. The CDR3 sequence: CASSFRDSYEQYF. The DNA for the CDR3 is TGTGCCAGCAGTTTCCGAGACTCCTACGAGCAGTACTTC.

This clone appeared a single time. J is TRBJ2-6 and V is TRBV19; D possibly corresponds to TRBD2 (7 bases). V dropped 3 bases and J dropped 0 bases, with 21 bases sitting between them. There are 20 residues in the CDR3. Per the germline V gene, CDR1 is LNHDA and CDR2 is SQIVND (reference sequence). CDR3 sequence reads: CASSIALRGAVGSGANVLTF. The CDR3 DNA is TGTGCCAGTAGTATTGCTCTTCGGGGGGCCGTCGGCTCTGGGGCCAACGTCCTGACTTTC.

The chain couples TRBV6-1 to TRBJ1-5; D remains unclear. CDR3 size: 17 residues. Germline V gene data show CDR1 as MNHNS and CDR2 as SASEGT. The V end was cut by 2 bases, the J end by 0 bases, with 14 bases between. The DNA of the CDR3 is TGTGCCAGCAGTGAATTTGGTAGTGCTAATAGCAATCAGCCCCAGCATTTT. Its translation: CASSEFGSANSNQPQHF.

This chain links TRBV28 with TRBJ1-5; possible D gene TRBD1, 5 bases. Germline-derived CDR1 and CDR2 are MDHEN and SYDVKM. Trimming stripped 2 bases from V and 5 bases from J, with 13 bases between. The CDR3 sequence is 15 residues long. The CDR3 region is CASSLQGLLHQPQHF. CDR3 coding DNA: TGTGCCAGCAGTTTACAGGGTTTGTTGCATCAGCCCCAGCATTTT.

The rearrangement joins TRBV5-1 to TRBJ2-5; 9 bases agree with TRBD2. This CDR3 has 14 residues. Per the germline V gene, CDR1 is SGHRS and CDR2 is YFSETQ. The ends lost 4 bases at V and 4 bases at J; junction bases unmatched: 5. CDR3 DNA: TGCGCCAGCAGCCGGCGGGAGGGCCGAGAGACCCAGTACTTC. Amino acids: CASSRREGRETQYF.

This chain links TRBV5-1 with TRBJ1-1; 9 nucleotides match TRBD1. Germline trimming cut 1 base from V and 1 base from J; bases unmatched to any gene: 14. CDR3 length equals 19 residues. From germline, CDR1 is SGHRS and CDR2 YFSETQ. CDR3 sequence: CASSLLAGQGRSWNTEAFF. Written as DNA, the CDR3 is TGCGCCAGCAGCTTGTTGGCAGGACAGGGGAGGTCATGGAACACTGAAGCTTTCTTT.

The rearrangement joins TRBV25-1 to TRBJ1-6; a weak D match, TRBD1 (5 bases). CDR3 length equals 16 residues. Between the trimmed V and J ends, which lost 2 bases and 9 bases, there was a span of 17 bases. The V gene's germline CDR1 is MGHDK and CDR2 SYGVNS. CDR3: CASSERDYFWGSPLHF. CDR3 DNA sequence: TGTGCCAGCAGTGAACGGGACTACTTTTGGGGTTCACCCCTCCACTTT.

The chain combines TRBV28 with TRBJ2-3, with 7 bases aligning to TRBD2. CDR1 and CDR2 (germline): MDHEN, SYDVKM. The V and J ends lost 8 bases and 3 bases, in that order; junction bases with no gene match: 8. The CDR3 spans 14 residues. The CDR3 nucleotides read TGTGCCAGCGGGGAGGGCCTCTTGACAGATACGCAGTATTTT. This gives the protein CASGEGLLTDTQYF.

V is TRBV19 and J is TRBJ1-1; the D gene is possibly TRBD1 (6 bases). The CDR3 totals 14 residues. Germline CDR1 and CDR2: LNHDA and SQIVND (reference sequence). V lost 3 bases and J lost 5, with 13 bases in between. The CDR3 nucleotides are TGTGCCAGTAGTATGATGGGGGCGAGTACTGAAGCTTTCTTT. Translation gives CASSMMGASTEAFF.

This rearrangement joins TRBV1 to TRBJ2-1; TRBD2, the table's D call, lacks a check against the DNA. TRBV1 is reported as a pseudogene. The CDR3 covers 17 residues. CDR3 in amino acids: CTSSQERTSGGQAEQFF. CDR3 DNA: TGCACCAGCAGCCAAGAAAGGACTAGCGGTGGGCAAGCTGAGCAGTTCTTC.

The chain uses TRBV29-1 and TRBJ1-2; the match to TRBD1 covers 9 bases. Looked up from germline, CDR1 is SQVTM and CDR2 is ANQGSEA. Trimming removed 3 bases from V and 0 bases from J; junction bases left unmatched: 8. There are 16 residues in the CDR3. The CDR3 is CSVDGTGKTSNYGYTF. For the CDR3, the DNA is TGCAGCGTTGATGGGACAGGGAAGACATCTAACTATGGCTACACCTTC.

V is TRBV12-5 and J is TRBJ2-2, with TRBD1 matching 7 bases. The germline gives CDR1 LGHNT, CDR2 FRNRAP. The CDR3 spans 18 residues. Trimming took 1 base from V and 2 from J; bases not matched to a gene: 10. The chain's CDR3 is CASGLEDEGTENTGELFF. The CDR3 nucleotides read TGTGCTAGTGGTTTGGAGGATGAGGGGACAGAAAACACCGGGGAGCTGTTTTTT.